This T cell receptor beta chain derives from a study of T cell responses to AZD1222 COVID-19 vaccine. Study observations and caveats: Donors skewed white British and female; clonal diversity was possibly underestimated. Samples come after the peak T cell response, not at day 14. Regions left unmutated in variants are reportedly the target of nearly half of spike-specific TCRs. Increases in Spike-specific TCR breadth and depth were seen after two AZD1222 doses.

TCRdb keeps only in-frame clones here, not all; method: immunoSEQ multiplex PCR. Of 130,000 to 150,000 clones in the sample, roughly 90% were seen once. As for this clone: Its specificity is not known.

V lost 8 bases and J lost 8; bases outside the gene matches: 5. This CDR3 is 13 amino acids long. The V gene's germline CDR1 is SGHTA and CDR2 FQGNSA. The sample was peripheral blood, taken on day 0 of AZD1222 vaccination. This clonotype was obtained from an adult in good health. V gene TRBV7-2 combines with J gene TRBJ1-4, with 10 bases identical to TRBD1. The CDR3 here is CASSRDRGEKLFF. In DNA form, the CDR3 reads TGTGCCAGCTCCCGGGACAGGGGCGAAAAACTGTTTTTT.